These T cell receptor beta chains were read from a single sample in a study of T cell clonotyping in hematopoietic cell transplantation. Profiling relied on immunoSEQ multiplex PCR, and the TCRdb table lists in-frame clones only, not all of them. Here the sample spans approximately 9,000 clones, roughly 87% being singletons. The specimen comprised peripheral blood mononuclear cells, sampled before stem cell transplant. Every receptor here comes from a woman aged 55-75 years with acute myeloid leukemia. Some clones in this sample may be carry-over from other donors' samples. Both conserved end residues are part of each CDR3. D genes are given only for firm matches. Clone size is given for some rows only: seen once, a few or many times, or a class if the clone is expanded.

TRBV19	-	TRBJ1-2	-	TGTGCCAGTAGGGAAAGACAACCGTATGGCTACACCTTC	CASRERQPYGYTF
TRBV25-1	-	TRBJ2-7	-	TGTGCCAGCAGTGCTACGGATACCTACGAGCAGTACTTC	CASSATDTYEQYF
TRBV5-6	TRBD1	TRBJ1-1	-	TGTGCCAGCAGCTGGGGACAGGGCTTGAACACTGAAGCTTTCTTT	CASSWGQGLNTEAFF
TRBV5-6	-	TRBJ1-1	-	TGTGCCAGCAGCCGTAGGCTGGGGGCAGCCACTGAAGCTTTCTTT	CASSRRLGAATEAFF
TRBV5-1	-	TRBJ2-2	-	TGCGCCAGCAGCTTGGTACCCGGGGAGCTGTTTTTT	CASSLVPGELFF
TRBV7-8	-	TRBJ2-2	-	TGTGCCAGCAGCTTAGGCGGGGTCCGTGGGGAATGGGAGCTGTTTTTT	CASSLGGVRGEWELFF
TRBV5-1	-	TRBJ2-2	-	TGCGCCAGCAGCTTCCCCCTGAACAGACCTCCCGACCACACCGGGGAGCTGTTTTTT	CASSFPLNRPPDHTGELFF
TRBV10-3	-	TRBJ1-2	-	TGTGCCATCAGCGGCCCCGGGACGCGGGGGGATGGCTACACCTTC	CAISGPGTRGDGYTF
TRBV29-1	TRBD1	TRBJ2-7	-	TGCAGCGTGGAACTTAGGGACAGGGAAGTCTACGAGCAGTACTTC	CSVELRDREVYEQYF
TRBV19	-	TRBJ2-1	-	TGTGCCAGTAGTATGGGCAGAACCCAGGATGAGCAGTTCTTC	CASSMGRTQDEQFF
TRBV2	-	TRBJ2-3	-	TGTGCCAGCTATGGGACAGATACGCAGTATTTT	CASYGTDTQYF
TRBV27	TRBD2	TRBJ2-1	-	TGTGCCAGCAGCTTTAGCGGGAGAGGGTACAATGAGCAGTTCTTC	CASSFSGRGYNEQFF
TRBV25-1	TRBD1	TRBJ1-6	-	TGTGCCAGCAGGGCACACAGGGGTTTTGGGAATTCACCCCTCCACTTT	CASRAHRGFGNSPLHF
TRBV14	-	TRBJ2-7	-	TGTGCCAGCAGCCTACCGGGGGACTCTATCGAGCAGTACTTC	CASSLPGDSIEQYF
TRBV4-1	TRBD1	TRBJ2-4	-	TGCGCCAGCAGCCAACTATACGGGACAGCGAAATTCATTTTAGCCAAAAACATTCAGTACTTC	CASSQLYGTAKFILAKNIQYF
TRBV6-5	-	TRBJ1-2	-	TGTGCCAGCAGTTCGTCTGGCTACTATGGCTACACCTTC	CASSSSGYYGYTF
TRBV7-9	-	TRBJ1-1	-	TGTGCCAGCAGCCCCCCTGAAGCTTTCTTT	CASSPPEAFF
TRBV6-4	TRBD2	TRBJ2-3	-	TGTGCCAGCAGTGAAGGTAGCGGGAGCACAGATACGCAGTATTTT	CASSEGSGSTDTQYF
TRBV28	-	TRBJ2-7	few	TGTGCCAGCAGTTTATGGGGAGTAACCTACGAGCAGTACTTC	CASSLWGVTYEQYF
TRBV7-8	-	TRBJ2-5	-	TGTGCCAGCAGCTTAGGGGGCTGGCAAGAGACCCAGTACTTC	CASSLGGWQETQYF
TRBV4-3	-	TRBJ1-4	-	TGCGCCAGCAGCCAAGGTCAGGGTCCAAATGAAAAACTGTTTTTT	CASSQGQGPNEKLFF
TRBV4-3	TRBD2	TRBJ2-1	-	TGCGCCAGCAGCCAAGATCCCGGTTCTAGCGGATACTACAATGAGCAGTTCTTC	CASSQDPGSSGYYNEQFF
TRBV11-2	-	TRBJ2-2	once	TGTGCCAGCAGCCCCACCGAGACCGGGGAGCTGTTTTTT	CASSPTETGELFF
TRBV27	TRBD1	TRBJ2-2	once	TGTGCCAGCAGGGGGACAGCCAACACCGGGGAGCTGTTTTTT	CASRGTANTGELFF
TRBV2	-	TRBJ1-2	-	TGTGCCAGCAGTGAAGGAGCAGCCAACTATGGCTACACCTTC	CASSEGAANYGYTF
TRBV28	-	TRBJ2-6	-	TGTGCCAGCAGTTTCCACAGGGCTGGGGCCAACGTCCTGACTTTC	CASSFHRAGANVLTF
TRBV29-1	-	TRBJ2-5	few	TGCAGCGTTGAAGAAGAGACCCAGTACTTC	CSVEEETQYF
TRBV6-6	TRBD2	TRBJ2-1	-	TGTGCCAGCACCCCCGGGACTAGCGGCTACAATGAGCAGTTCTTC	CASTPGTSGYNEQFF